The sample holds one count of the clone carrying this T cell receptor beta chain. This sample is part of a study of patients and donors after allogeneic stem cell transplantation. MiXCR, run by TCRdb on the RT-PCR reads, gives a single entry per CDR3 protein. Of some 20,000 distinct CDR3 sequences detected, around 31% appear once; the ten largest clones hold 40% to 55%. Trimming took off 2 bases at V and 2 bases at J, with 10 bases between the two ends. The CDR3 extends over 15 amino acids. From germline, CDR1 is MDHEN and CDR2 SYDVKM. Material for sequencing was blood, either unsorted or a sorted T cell fraction (not recorded which). The V call is TRBV28, the J call TRBJ1-5; possible D gene TRBD1, 5 bases. The clonotype was recovered from a human donor who was either an allogeneic HSCT recipient or a stem cell or donor lymphocyte infusion donor (not recorded which). It is not recorded whose cells these are; they may come from a transplant donor. The CDR3 sequence is CASSLPSGGNQPQHF. The CDR3 DNA sequence: TGTGCCAGCAGTTTACCTTCGGGGGGCAATCAGCCCCAGCATTTT. The full variable domain, with the rest looked up from reference TRBV28 and TRBJ1-5, is DVKVTQSSRYLVKRTGEKVFLECVQDMDHENMFWYRQDPGLGLRLIYFSYDVKMKEKGDIPEGYSVSREKKERFSLILESASTNQTSMYLCASSLPSGGNQPQHFGDGTRLSIL.